The 7 T cell receptor beta chains reported below all come from one sample, sequenced in a study of T cells in Graves' hyperthyroidism and ophthalmopathy. Using RNA transcripts as the source, TCR beta CDR3 regions were amplified. HTBI primers drove first-round RT-PCR of the TCR CDR3. TCRdb re-derived calls from the multiplex PCR reads in MiXCR, one entry per CDR3 protein. The sample holds hundreds of thousands of distinct CDR3 sequences, 38% seen once. Sequencing used blood. These receptors were collected from a man aged 18 to 35 with Graves' hyperthyroidism.

The chain employs TRBV15 and TRBJ2-1, with D perhaps matching TRBD1 or TRBD2 (6 bases each). Trimming took 4 bases from V and 3 from J, leaving 10 bases between them. This CDR3 has 14 residues. Germline values: CDR1 LNHNV, CDR2 YYDKDF (reference sequence). The CDR3 nucleotides are TGTGCCACCAGCAACGGGGGCGACTACAATGAGCAGTTCTTC. Protein product: CATSNGGDYNEQFF.

This clonotype was counted many times. CDR3 sequence reads: CASSHPTAPGAFF. The CDR3 DNA reads TGTGCCAGTAGTCACCCGACAGCCCCGGGAGCTTTCTTT. This sequence joins TRBV19 and TRBJ1-1, with D possibly matching TRBD1 (5 bases). Germline V gene data show CDR1 as LNHDA and CDR2 as SQIVND (reference sequence). This CDR3 is 13 amino acids long. The V end was cut by 5 bases, the J end by 10 bases, with 17 bases between.

The chain has TRBV7-8 and TRBJ2-7; TRBD2 matches at 9 bases. Germline values: CDR1 SGHVS, CDR2 FQNEAQ. The CDR3 is made up of 18 amino acids. The J segment lost 2 bases and the V segment lost 2 bases, leaving 13 bases of the junction unmatched. In nucleotides, the CDR3 is TGTGCCAGCAGCTTATCGGCTAGCGGGACGACTTTACCCTACGAGCAGTACTTC. It encodes CASSLSASGTTLPYEQYF.

This clonotype was detected a few times. This chain joins TRBV9 and TRBJ2-7, with unresolved D. With 3 bases removed from V and 0 bases from J, the gap between germline ends came to 13 bases. Germline assignment: CDR1 SGDLS and CDR2 YYNGEE. The CDR3 has 15 residues. The CDR3 loop is CASSGGSGYSYEQYF. CDR3 nucleotide sequence: TGTGCCAGCAGCGGGGGATCGGGTTACTCCTACGAGCAGTACTTC.

This clonotype was observed at least ten times. The chain recombines TRBV20-1 with TRBJ1-6, with no clear D. Between the trimmed V and J ends, which lost 5 bases and 10 bases, there was a span of 12 bases. The length of the CDR3 is 12 residues. Germline CDR1 and CDR2: DFQATT and SNEGSKA (reference sequence). The CDR3 nucleotides read TGCAGTGCTCGACTGTCTGGGTCACCCCTCCACTTT. Its translation: CSARLSGSPLHF.

This clonotype appeared many times. This chain uses TRBV2 with TRBJ1-2; D gene unclear. V dropped 3 bases and J dropped 5 bases, with 7 bases sitting between them. Germline CDR1 and CDR2: SNHLY and FYNNEI. CDR3 length equals 12 residues. The CDR3 sequence is CASSERAYGYTF. Here the CDR3 DNA reads TGTGCCAGCAGTGAGAGGGCGTATGGCTACACCTTC. Full variable domain (missing parts from reference TRBV2 and TRBJ1-2): EPEVTQTPSHQVTQMGQEVILRCVPISNHLYFYWYRQILGQKVEFLVSFYNNEISEKSEIFDDQFSVERPDGSNFTLKIRSTKLEDSAMYFCASSERAYGYTFGSGTRLTVV.

This clonotype was recorded a few times. The chain recombines TRBV4-1 with TRBJ2-7, with 8 bases identical to TRBD2. This CDR3 is 13 amino acids long. V dropped 4 bases and J dropped 5; count of bases not matched to a gene: 4. CDR1 and CDR2 from the germline V gene are MGHRA and YSYEKL. The CDR3 protein is CASSRGLVDEQYF. Here the CDR3 DNA reads TGCGCCAGCAGCCGGGGACTAGTGGACGAGCAGTACTTC.